Shown below are 17 T cell receptor beta chains from a single sample sequenced in a study of CD8+CD57+ T cells in acquired aplastic anemia. The authors sequenced patients whose flow cytometry had shown CD8+CD57+ cell expansion. The study profiled TCR beta VDJ and CDR3 using genomic DNA as template. TCRdb reprocessed the reads with MiXCR, giving one entry per CDR3 protein. The sample has about 180,000 distinct CDR3 sequences, 63% seen once. The sequenced sample consisted of sorted CD4+, CD8+, or CD8+CD57+ T cells (not recorded which) from PBMCs. These TCRs come from a human donor with aplastic anemia.

The table lists this clonotype with many counts. The chain carries TRBV2 and TRBJ2-5; D is perhaps TRBD2 (6 bases). This CDR3 spans 14 amino acids. The germline V gene encodes CDR1 SNHLY and CDR2 FYNNEI. The V end was cut by 3 bases, the J end by 1 base, with 9 bases between. CDR3 bases: TGTGCCAGCAGTGAGGGGGGACTCCAAGAGACCCAGTACTTC. It is translated as CASSEGGLQETQYF.

The J gene is TRBJ2-7, the V gene TRBV20-1; tentative D call: TRBD2 (6 bases). Germline V lookup: CDR1 DFQATT, CDR2 SNEGSKA (reference sequence). The V gene lost 6 bases and the J gene lost 5 bases, with 14 bases spanning the gap. The CDR3 runs 12 residues. Here the CDR3 DNA reads TGCAGTGCCTTTGGGGGGTCGAACGAGCAGTACTTC. Protein: CSAFGGSNEQYF.

This chain uses TRBV2 with TRBJ1-5; no clear D. Germline CDR1 SNHLY, CDR2 FYNNEI. This CDR3 comprises 13 residues. The CDR3 coding sequence is TGTGCTAGAGATCGACTTAGCAATCAGCCCCAGCATTTT. This sequence encodes CARDRLSNQPQHF.

The chain has TRBV2 and TRBJ1-2; the D is unclear. V lost 8 bases and J 0 bases, leaving 13 bases between the germline ends. CDR1 SNHLY and CDR2 FYNNEI come from the germline V gene. CDR3 length: 14 residues. This CDR3 is CASQTYGANYGYTF. CDR3 sequence (DNA): TGTGCCAGCCAAACTTACGGCGCTAACTATGGCTACACCTTC. The full variable domain, completed using reference TRBV2 and TRBJ1-2, is EPEVTQTPSHQVTQMGQEVILRCVPISNHLYFYWYRQILGQKVEFLVSFYNNEISEKSEIFDDQFSVERPDGSNFTLKIRSTKLEDSAMYFCASQTYGANYGYTFGSGTRLTVV.

This chain uses TRBV10-3 with TRBJ1-2; TRBD1 agrees at 7 bases. Trimming at V came to 3 bases and at J to 4 bases, leaving 8 bases not matched to a gene. Germline CDR1 is ENHRY and CDR2 is SYGVKD. The CDR3 is made up of 15 amino acids. CDR3 nucleotide sequence: TGTGCCATCAGTGAACCGGGACAGCAGGGCTATGGCTACACCTTC. Its translation is CAISEPGQQGYGYTF.

This clonotype has a count of ten or more. V is TRBV10-3 and J is TRBJ2-7; D is possibly TRBD1 (5 bases). The CDR3 extends over 14 amino acids. Germline CDR1 ENHRY, CDR2 SYGVKD. Trimming took off 6 bases at V and 3 bases at J, with 15 bases between the two ends. In DNA, the CDR3 is TGTGCCATCAGCCCCAGGGCTTTAAACTACGAGCAGTACTTC. It yields the protein CAISPRALNYEQYF.

The CDR3 bases are TGTGCCACCAGCAGGGGACTAGCGGGAGCAGATGAGCAGTTCTTC. This sequence encodes CATSRGLAGADEQFF. The chain joins TRBV15 to TRBJ2-1; 14 nucleotides match TRBD2. The CDR3 is made up of 15 amino acids. Trimming at V came to 3 bases and at J to 8 bases, leaving 3 bases not matched to a gene. Germline V CDR1 and CDR2: LNHNV, YYDKDF (reference sequence).

The chain combines TRBV2 with TRBJ2-5; D remains ambiguous. The ends were cut back, 4 bases at V and 5 bases at J, with 11 bases in the middle. The germline V gene encodes CDR1 SNHLY and CDR2 FYNNEI. The CDR3 is 13 amino acids. This CDR3 reads CASSGLQAETQYF. The CDR3 nucleotides are TGTGCCAGCAGTGGTTTACAAGCGGAGACCCAGTACTTC.

This clonotype was observed many times. The J gene is TRBJ2-1, the V gene TRBV27, with 12 bases fitting TRBD2. The germline V gene encodes CDR1 MNHEY and CDR2 SMNVEV (reference sequence). The trim removed 8 bases at V and 10 bases at J, leaving 9 bases unmatched. The CDR3 is 14 residues long. The CDR3 DNA is TGTGCCAGCGGACACGGACTAGCGGGACTAGAGCAGTTCTTC. Protein product: CASGHGLAGLEQFF.

The gene calls are TRBV20-1 and TRBJ2-7, with 13 bases matching TRBD2. CDR3 length equals 14 residues. Germline lookup yields CDR1 DFQATT and CDR2 SNEGSKA (reference sequence). The trim removed 6 bases at V and 7 bases at J, leaving 9 bases unmatched. CDR3 sequence (DNA): TGCAGTGCACCACTAGCGGGAGGGTTGCGAGAGCAGTACTTC. This translates into CSAPLAGGLREQYF.

This clonotype was detected only a few times. The chain has TRBV20-1 and TRBJ2-3; TRBD2 matches 7 bases. CDR3 size: 17 residues. The germline CDR1 and CDR2 sequences are DFQATT and SNEGSKA (reference sequence). Trimming took 3 bases from V and 5 from J; bases not matched to a gene: 17. The CDR3: CSARVFGLAAVQDTQYF. The CDR3 DNA reads as TGCAGTGCTAGGGTCTTCGGCCTAGCGGCCGTTCAAGATACGCAGTATTTT.

The chain employs TRBV2 and TRBJ2-1; the match to TRBD1 covers 10 bases. Unmatched junction bases numbered 8, after V lost 3 bases and J lost 9 bases. The CDR3 length is 15 residues. Germline V gives CDR1 SNHLY, CDR2 FYNNEI. The CDR3 DNA reads as TGTGCCAGCAGTGAGGGACAGGGGATAACAGCTGAGCAGTTCTTC. Translating it yields CASSEGQGITAEQFF.

As concerns this clonotype: No conserved phenylalanine or tryptophan is present at the end of the CDR3, so a read error is the likely explanation. The V call is TRBV2, the J call TRBJ1-5; TRBD1 is a possible D gene (6 bases). CDR1 is SNHLY and CDR2 is FYNNEI in the germline V gene. Between the trimmed V and J ends, which lost 6 bases and 6 bases, there was a span of 12 bases. The CDR3 consists of 13 residues. CDR3 loop: CASSLEGGQPQHS. CDR3 in DNA: TGTGCCAGCAGCTTGGAGGGGGGTCAGCCCCAGCATTCT.

The chain links TRBV12-3 or TRBV12-4 to TRBJ2-3; D possibly corresponds to TRBD2 (6 bases). The length of the CDR3 is 15 residues. Trimming took off 8 bases at V and 0 bases at J, with 15 bases between the two ends. The CDR3, as DNA: TGTGCCAGCCTCCCGGGACTGGGGAGCACAGATACGCAGTATTTT. It is translated as CASLPGLGSTDTQYF.

This clonotype was seen at least ten times. The rearrangement links TRBV11-2 to TRBJ1-1; D uncertain. This CDR3 comprises 15 residues. The germline V and J ends were trimmed by 1 base and 5 bases, with 14 bases remaining between them. Looked up from germline, CDR1 is SGHAT and CDR2 is FQNNGV. This CDR3 is CASSLGPGSGTEAFF. For the CDR3, the DNA is TGTGCCAGCAGCTTAGGGCCTGGGTCGGGGACTGAAGCTTTCTTT.

Worth noting for this clonotype: A read error may produce the germline difference seen at one junction end. The V gene is TRBV7-3, the J gene TRBJ2-1; 15 nucleotides align to TRBD2. The CDR3 length is 15 residues. Germline CDR1 and CDR2: SGHTA and FQGTGA. CDR3 protein: CASGFGTSGRPEQFF. In DNA form, the CDR3 reads TGCGCCAGCGGCTTTGGGACTAGCGGGAGGCCTGAGCAGTTCTTC. Full variable domain (remainder filled in from reference TRBV7-3 and TRBJ2-1): GAGVSQTPSNKVTEKGKYVELRCDPISGHTALYWYRQSLGQGPEFLIYFQGTGAADDSGLPNDRFFAVRPEGSVSTLKIQRTERGDSAVYLCASGFGTSGRPEQFFGPGTRLTVL.

This clonotype has just a few counts. Possible read error: a much larger clone is one base away. The rearrangement joins TRBV12-5 to TRBJ1-2; D is unclear. Looked up from germline, CDR1 is LGHNT and CDR2 is FRNRAP. The CDR3 consists of 12 residues. As DNA, the CDR3 is TGTGCTAGTGGTTCTGTTAACTATGGCTGCACCTTC. The encoded protein is CASGSVNYGCTF. The entire variable domain, with the rest obtained from reference TRBV12-5 and TRBJ1-2, is as follows: DARVTQTPRHKVTEMGQEVTMRCQPILGHNTVFWYRQTMMQGLELLAYFRNRAPLDDSGMPKDRFSAEMPDATLATLKIQPSEPRDSAVYFCASGSVNYGCTFGSGTRLTVV.